The T cell receptor (beta chain) described here comes from a study of T cell responses to AZD1222 COVID-19 vaccine. Study findings and constraints: Repertoires were collected only later (after the peak T cell response had occurred).

This clone was seen a single time. Its antigen is not known. This CDR3 contains 12 residues. Trimming removed 2 bases from V and 8 bases from J, with 7 bases in between. Germline V gene lookup returns CDR1 SGHTA and CDR2 FQGNSA. Method: immunoSEQ multiplex PCR; TCRdb's copy keeps in-frame clones and lacks some. The repertoire has about 93,000 clones, roughly 85% of them found once; the top ten carry 6.3%. This clonotype was obtained from an adult in good health. The sequences come from peripheral blood, collected on day 0 of AZD1222 vaccination. The V and J genes are TRBV7-2 and TRBJ1-3; D call uncertain. In DNA form, the CDR3 reads TGTGCCAGCAGCTTAATCGAACACACCATATATTTT. Amino acid sequence: CASSLIEHTIYF.